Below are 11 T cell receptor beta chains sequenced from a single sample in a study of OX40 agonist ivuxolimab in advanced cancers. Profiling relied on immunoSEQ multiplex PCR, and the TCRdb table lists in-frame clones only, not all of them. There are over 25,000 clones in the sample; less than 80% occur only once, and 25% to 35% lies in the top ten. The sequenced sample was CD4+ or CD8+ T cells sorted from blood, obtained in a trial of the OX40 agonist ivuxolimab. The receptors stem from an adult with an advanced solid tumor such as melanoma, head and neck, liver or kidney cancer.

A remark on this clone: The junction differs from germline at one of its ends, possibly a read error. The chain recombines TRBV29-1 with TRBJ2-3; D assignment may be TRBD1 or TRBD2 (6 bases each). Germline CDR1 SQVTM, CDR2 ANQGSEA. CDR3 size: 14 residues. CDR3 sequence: CSVEGGGPTDTQYF. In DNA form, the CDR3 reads TGCAGCGTCGAAGGAGGGGGGCCCACAGATACGCAGTATTTT.

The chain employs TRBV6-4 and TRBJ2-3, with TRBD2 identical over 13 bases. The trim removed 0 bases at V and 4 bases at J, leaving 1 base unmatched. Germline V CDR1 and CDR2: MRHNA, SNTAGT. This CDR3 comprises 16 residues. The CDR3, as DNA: TGTGCCAGCAGTGACTCCGGGACTAGCGGGGCAGATACGCAGTATTTT. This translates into CASSDSGTSGADTQYF.

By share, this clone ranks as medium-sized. CDR3 in DNA: TGTGCCAGCGCAAGTTCACCCAGTCGGTTCTATGGCTACACCTTC. Translating it yields CASASSPSRFYGYTF. This rearrangement joins TRBV6-6 to TRBJ1-2; no clear D. The CDR3 is 15 amino acids. Germline V gene data show CDR1 as MNHNY and CDR2 as SVGAGI (reference sequence). Trimming took off 8 bases at V and 4 bases at J, with 20 bases between the two ends.

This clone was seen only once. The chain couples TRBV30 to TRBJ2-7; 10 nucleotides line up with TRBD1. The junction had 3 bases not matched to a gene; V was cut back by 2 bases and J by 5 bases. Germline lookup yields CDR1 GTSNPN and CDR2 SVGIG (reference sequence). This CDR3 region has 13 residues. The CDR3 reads CAWSRTGGDEQYF. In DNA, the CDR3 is TGTGCCTGGAGTAGGACAGGGGGGGACGAGCAGTACTTC.

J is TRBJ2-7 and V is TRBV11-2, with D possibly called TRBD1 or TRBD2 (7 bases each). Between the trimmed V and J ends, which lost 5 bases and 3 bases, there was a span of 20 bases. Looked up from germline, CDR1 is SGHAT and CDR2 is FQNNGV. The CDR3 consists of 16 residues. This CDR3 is CASSPWLGGGSYEQYF. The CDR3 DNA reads TGTGCCAGCAGCCCCTGGCTAGGGGGCGGGAGCTACGAGCAGTACTTC.

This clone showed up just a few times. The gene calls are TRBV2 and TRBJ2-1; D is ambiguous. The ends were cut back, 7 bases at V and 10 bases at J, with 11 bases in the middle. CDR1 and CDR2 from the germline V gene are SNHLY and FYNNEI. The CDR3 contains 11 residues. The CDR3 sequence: CASIISREQFF. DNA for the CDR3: TGTGCCAGCATTATTTCGCGGGAGCAGTTCTTC.

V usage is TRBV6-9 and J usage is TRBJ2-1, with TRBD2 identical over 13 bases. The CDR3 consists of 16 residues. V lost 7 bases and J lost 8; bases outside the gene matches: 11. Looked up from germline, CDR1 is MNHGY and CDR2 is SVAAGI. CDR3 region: CASTLRGLAGAYEQFF. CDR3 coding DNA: TGTGCCAGCACCCTACGAGGACTAGCGGGAGCCTATGAGCAGTTCTTC.

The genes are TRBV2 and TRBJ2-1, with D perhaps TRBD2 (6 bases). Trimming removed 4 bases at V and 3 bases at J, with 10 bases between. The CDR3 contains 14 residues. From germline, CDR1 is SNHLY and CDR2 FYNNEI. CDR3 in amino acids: CASSVERVYNEQFF. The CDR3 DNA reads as TGTGCCAGCAGTGTCGAGCGGGTCTACAATGAGCAGTTCTTC.

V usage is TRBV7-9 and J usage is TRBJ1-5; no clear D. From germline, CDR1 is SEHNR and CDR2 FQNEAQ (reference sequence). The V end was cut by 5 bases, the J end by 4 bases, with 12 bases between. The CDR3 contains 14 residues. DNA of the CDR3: TGTGCCAGCAGCCATGCATGGGAAAATCAGCCCCAGCATTTT. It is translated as CASSHAWENQPQHF.

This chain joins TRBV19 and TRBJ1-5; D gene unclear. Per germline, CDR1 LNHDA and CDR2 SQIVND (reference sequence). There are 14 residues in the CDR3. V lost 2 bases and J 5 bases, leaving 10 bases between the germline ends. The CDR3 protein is CASSISQADQPQHF. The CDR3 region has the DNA TGTGCCAGTAGTATATCCCAGGCTGATCAGCCCCAGCATTTT.

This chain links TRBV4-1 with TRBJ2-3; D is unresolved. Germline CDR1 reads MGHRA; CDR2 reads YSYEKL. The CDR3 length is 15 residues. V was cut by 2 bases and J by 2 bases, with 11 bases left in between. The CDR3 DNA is TGCGCCAGCAGCCAATATGTTCAGTCCACAGATACGCAGTATTTT. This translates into CASSQYVQSTDTQYF.